This TCR beta chain was sequenced for a study of blood T cell repertoires in COVID-19. Study information: Sample material is recorded as cDNA or gDNA derived from T cells, B-cell-depleted T cells, or PBMCs.

Sequencing used immunoSEQ multiplex PCR; TCRdb keeps in-frame clones, though not all of them. The sample has more than 150,000 clones, more than 75% seen once; the top ten hold 7%. Grouping used clinical history reported by participants in a survey and questionnaire. Donors in Cohort 3 who had recovered were those with two negative PCRs, healthcare professional clearance, or resolution of their symptoms. Per the germline V gene, CDR1 is SEHNR and CDR2 is FQNEAQ (reference sequence). The CDR3 totals 16 residues. The V end was cut by 1 base, the J end by 0 bases, with 10 bases between. The receptor was derived from a woman in her fifties or sixties who had recovered from COVID-19. The sequencing input was PBMCs or T cells enriched from blood (not recorded which). The rearrangement uses TRBV7-9 and TRBJ2-1; no definite D call. In DNA form, the CDR3 reads TGTGCCAGCAGCTTAGTATCTATGAGCTCCTACAATGAGCAGTTCTTC. Amino acids: CASSLVSMSSYNEQFF.